This T cell receptor (beta chain) stems from a study of shared clonotypes between healthy human individuals. The study, taken as a whole, reports: Among the subsets, naive ones generally showed larger estimated richness than memory ones. Investigators expected sequencing depth to affect clonotype sharing among donors. In several donors, around 5.5% of naive CD4 clonotypes appeared in common.

Naive CD8 isolation took CD45RO-negative cells positively selected for CCR7 and excluded terminally differentiated effector memory CD45RA+ cells. Caucasian adults living in Nashville, Tennessee, provided all samples. Turning to this clone: The antigen remains unidentified.

In germline, CDR1 is SGHRS, CDR2 YFSETQ. The CDR3 runs to 15 residues. V lost 2 bases to trimming and J lost 6 bases; unmatched junction nucleotides: 8. The data were produced by immunoSEQ multiplex PCR, yet TCRdb's version contains in-frame clones alone and is incomplete. Here the sample spans about 580,000 clones, 95% to 98% being singletons. The TCR comes from a man under 40 in good health. The chain has TRBV5-1 and TRBJ2-7; 10 bases map to TRBD2. The sequenced material came from naive CD8+ T cells sorted from blood. The chain's CDR3 is CASSFVAGGTPEQYF. Here the CDR3 DNA reads TGCGCCAGCAGCTTCGTAGCGGGAGGCACCCCCGAGCAGTACTTC. Looking up the rest from reference TRBV5-1 and TRBJ2-7 gives the full variable domain: KAGVTQTPRYLIKTRGQQVTLSCSPISGHRSVSWYQQTPGQGLQFLFEYFSETQRNKGNFPGRFSGRQFSNSRSEMNVSTLELGDSALYLCASSFVAGGTPEQYFGPGTRLTVT.